The T cell receptor beta chain described here comes from a study of blood T cell repertoires in COVID-19. Turning to the study itself: T cells, B-cell-depleted T cells, or PBMCs supplied cDNA or gDNA.

Enrolled through a virtual design, the participants were between roughly 18 and 90 years of age and came from about two dozen US areas. Profiled with immunoSEQ multiplex PCR; TCRdb holds only in-frame clones, not every one. This table holds 300,000 to 400,000 clones, more than 85% found once. V shed 4 bases and J 0 bases; nucleotides not matched to a gene: 14. Germline V gene lookup returns CDR1 SGHKS and CDR2 YYEKEE (reference sequence). The CDR3 totals 19 residues. The chain has TRBV5-5 and TRBJ1-4, with 8 bases identical to TRBD1. The specimen sequenced was PBMCs or T cells enriched from blood (not recorded which). This TCR was recovered from a woman aged 25 to 45 who had recovered from COVID-19. Here the CDR3 reads CASSGLGDRGGPTNEKLFF. The CDR3 DNA follows: TGTGCCAGCAGCGGGCTAGGAGACAGGGGAGGACCAACTAATGAAAAACTGTTTTTT.